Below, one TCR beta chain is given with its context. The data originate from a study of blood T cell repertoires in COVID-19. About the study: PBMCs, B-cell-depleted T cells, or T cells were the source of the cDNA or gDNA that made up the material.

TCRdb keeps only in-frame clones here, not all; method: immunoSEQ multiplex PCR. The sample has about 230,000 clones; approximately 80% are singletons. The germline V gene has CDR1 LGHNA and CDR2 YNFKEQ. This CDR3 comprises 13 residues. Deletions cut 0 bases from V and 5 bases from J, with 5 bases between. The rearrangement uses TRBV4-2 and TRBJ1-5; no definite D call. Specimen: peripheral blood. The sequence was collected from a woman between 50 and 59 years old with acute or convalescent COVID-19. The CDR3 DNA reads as TGTGCCAGCAGCCAAGAAAGAGATCAGCCCCAGCATTTT. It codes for CASSQERDQPQHF.